This TCR beta chain is drawn from a study of blood T cells in healthy people across ages. The use of a sample-barcoded 5' primer and a J-beta primer mix characterized a second PCR of roughly 6 to 11 cycles. Tags on each cDNA molecule came from a template-switch adaptor with 12 random nucleotides. TCRdb re-analysed the 5' RACE reads in MiXCR, keeping a single row per CDR3 protein. The data contain approximately 800,000 distinct CDR3 sequences, around 62% of them singletons. The CDR3 is 14 residues long. Germline CDR1 SGHTA, CDR2 FQGNSA. J was trimmed by 4 bases and V by 5 bases; bases with no gene match: 8.

This receptor was obtained from a man younger than 45 in good health. The sample comprised blood. V gene TRBV7-2 combines with J gene TRBJ2-7, with TRBD1 identical over 7 bases. The CDR3 loop reads CASSVRDSEYEQYF. The CDR3 DNA reads TGTGCCAGCAGCGTCCGGGACAGCGAGTACGAGCAGTACTTC.